These T cell receptor beta chains were read from a single sample in a study of shared clonotypes between healthy human individuals. The method was immunoSEQ multiplex PCR; TCRdb's version includes in-frame clones alone and lacks a portion of them. The sample lists approximately 810,000 clones; about 92% were seen once. The sample was naive CD8+ T cells sorted from blood. These receptors were collected from a man younger than 45 in good health. Each CDR3 is given with its conserved first and last residue. A clone size is listed for some rows: how often the clone was seen (once, few, many), or a class if it is expanded.

j_call	clone_size	v_call	cdr3_aa
TRBJ2-1	-	TRBV7-2	CASSLLQGIVYEQFF
TRBJ1-2	few	TRBV19	CASMRGQIYGYTF
TRBJ2-1	-	TRBV19	CASSMTSGTYNEQFF
TRBJ1-4	-	TRBV2	CASTERGGKKLFF
TRBJ2-7	-	TRBV7-6	CASSSRQGTAEQYF
TRBJ2-1	-	TRBV2	CATTALATEQFF
TRBJ1-1	-	TRBV28	CASSLANGDTEAFF
TRBJ2-7	-	TRBV5-1	CASSLPVAGDGVTYEQYF
TRBJ1-4	-	TRBV14	CASSPGGKLFF
TRBJ2-5	few	TRBV9	CASSPWDREETQYF
TRBJ2-7	-	TRBV27	CASSPTSSSYEQYF
TRBJ2-3	-	TRBV19	CASRPGHRTDTQYF
TRBJ2-1	-	TRBV27	CASSAELAVSSYNEQFF
TRBJ2-7	-	TRBV19	CASSIARRGHYEQYF
TRBJ2-5	-	TRBV4-1	CASSQVGRTSPVWTQYF
TRBJ2-1	-	TRBV11-2	CASSKGTSGTASSYNEQFF
TRBJ2-4	-	TRBV29-1	CSVVGGPENIQYF
TRBJ2-4	-	TRBV30	CAWSAGTGFFSVQYF
TRBJ2-7	once	TRBV5-8	CASSIGQGSSYEQYF
TRBJ2-6	-	TRBV4-3	CASSPDRAGANVLTF
TRBJ1-1	-	TRBV28	CASSFRLNTEAFF
TRBJ2-3	-	TRBV7-9	CASSLLTSGLTDTQYF
TRBJ1-5	-	TRBV5-1	CASSLAGGYNQPQHF
TRBJ1-1	-	TRBV5-4	CASSTANTEAFF
TRBJ1-3	-	TRBV14	CASSQVGGSSGNTIYF
TRBJ2-1	-	TRBV5-1	CASSFPSYNEQFF
TRBJ1-5	-	TRBV9	CASSVDPVWSNQPQHF
TRBJ2-3	-	TRBV5-4	CASSPRGLAAVLGTDTQYF
TRBJ1-3	-	TRBV4-1	CASSQEPGPSSGNTIYF
TRBJ2-3	once	TRBV14	CASSQYGSWATDTQYF
TRBJ2-7	-	TRBV27	CASSHNPLRDRPYEQYF
TRBJ1-5	-	TRBV2	CASSELRPQHF
TRBJ1-1	-	TRBV29-1	CSAGTGKNTEAFF
TRBJ2-1	-	TRBV7-8	CASSLASKTVILANEQFF
TRBJ2-5	few	TRBV15	CATADGYQETQYF
TRBJ2-3	-	TRBV12-5	CASRDPLGNTQYF
TRBJ1-3	-	TRBV7-9	CASSSPGTSGNTIYF
TRBJ2-7	-	TRBV11-2	CASSLGQGGEQYF
TRBJ2-5	-	TRBV5-1	CASSLVEQETQYF
TRBJ2-5	-	TRBV23-1	CASSQALTGTGGGETQYF
TRBJ2-3	-	TRBV27	CASSLGLNTDTQYF
TRBJ2-2	-	TRBV7-9	CASSPVRGRTGELFF